Reported below is one TCR beta chain. Its antigen is still unknown. This record comes from a study of shared clonotypes between healthy human individuals. Turning to the study itself: Donors were a couple of women and a few men aged 18 to 49.

Trimming took off 5 bases at V and 3 bases at J, with 14 bases between the two ends. This CDR3 spans 14 amino acids. Germline lookup yields CDR1 SGHTA and CDR2 FQGNSA. General study results and limits: Compared with memory subsets, naive subsets generally had larger estimated richness. In a few donors, about 5% of naive CD4 clonotypes appeared in common. Unshared clonotypes carried lower generation probabilities than those common to all four donors.

TCRdb's table, derived via immunoSEQ multiplex PCR, lists solely in-frame clones and lacks some. The table shows 2,500,000 or so clones, with approximately 94% occurring only once. The chain has TRBV7-2 and TRBJ2-7; D may be TRBD1 (5 bases). Sequenced material: naive CD4+ T cells from PBMCs. The subset denotes: CD45RA+ positively selected. The source of this sequence is a man between 18 and 29 years old in good health. Some clones in this sample may be carry-over from other donors' samples. The CDR3 DNA reads TGTGCCAGCAGCCTCCAAACAGGCCACTACGAGCAGTACTTC. Translated: CASSLQTGHYEQYF.